A selection of T cell receptor beta chains follows, all from one sample in a study of T cells in Graves' hyperthyroidism and ophthalmopathy. TCRdb reprocessed the multiplex PCR reads with MiXCR, giving one entry per CDR3 protein. This table has a few hundred thousand distinct CDR3 sequences, approximately 15% appearing once. Sample: blood. The receptor source for this set is a woman between 18 and 30 years old with Graves' hyperthyroidism. CDR3s include the opening cysteine and the closing phenylalanine or tryptophan. D genes are given only for firm matches. Some rows mark clone size as missing; the rest say once, few, many or name a class of expanded clone.

TRBJ2-7 | TRBV20-1 | TRBD2 | few | TGCAGTGCTAGAGATTATTCCCTAGCGGGGATAAGCTACGAGCAGTACTTC | CSARDYSLAGISYEQYF
TRBJ1-5 | TRBV7-2 | - | - | TGTGCCAGCAGCTTAACTGGACAGAACAATCAGCCCCAGCATTTT | CASSLTGQNNQPQHF
TRBJ2-1 | TRBV11-2 | - | - | TGTGCCAGCAGCCCGCAGGTCTACAATGAGCAGTTCTTC | CASSPQVYNEQFF
TRBJ1-4 | TRBV19 | TRBD1 | few | TGTGCCAGTAGTATGGACAGGGAGGAAAAACTGTTTTTT | CASSMDREEKLFF
TRBJ2-1 | TRBV3-1 | TRBD2 | - | TGTGCCAGCAGCCTGACTAGCGAGGTCAATGAGCAGTTCTTC | CASSLTSEVNEQFF
TRBJ1-4 | TRBV28 | - | - | TGTGCCAGCAGTTTAAATCCCCTTAATGAAAAACTGTTTTTT | CASSLNPLNEKLFF
TRBJ1-5 | TRBV27 | - | many | TGTGCCAGCAAGTCCGTCCGGGAAGCCAATCAGCCCCAGCATTTT | CASKSVREANQPQHF
TRBJ1-1 | TRBV12-3/TRBV12-4 | - | - | TGTGCCAGCAGTTTGAGCCAGTATTTTATGAACACTGAAGCTTTCTTT | CASSLSQYFMNTEAFF
TRBJ1-1 | TRBV19 | - | many | TGTGCCAGTAGGAGAGGTACTGAAGCTTTCTTT | CASRRGTEAFF
TRBJ2-7 | TRBV27 | - | many | TGTGCCAGCAGTTTATTCTCGGACGAGGGGATCTACGAGCAGTACTTC | CASSLFSDEGIYEQYF
TRBJ1-1 | TRBV7-9 | - | - | TGTGCCAGCAGCGGGGGAGGCACTGAAGCTTTCTTT | CASSGGGTEAFF
TRBJ2-7 | TRBV12-3/TRBV12-4 | - | many | TGTGCCAGCAGTTTTGGAGAAATATACTCCTACGAGCAGTACTTC | CASSFGEIYSYEQYF
TRBJ2-1 | TRBV5-5 | TRBD2 | many | TGTGCCAGCAGCCGTTTACTAGCGGGAGGGCTTAACAATGAGCAGTTCTTC | CASSRLLAGGLNNEQFF
TRBJ2-2 | TRBV20-1 | TRBD2 | few | TGCAGTGCTAGAGTTCAGAGTACTAGCGGGAACACCGGGGAGCTGTTTTTT | CSARVQSTSGNTGELFF
TRBJ2-3 | TRBV19 | TRBD2 | once | TGTGCCAGTAGGAAACTAGCGGACCGGGGGGCAGATACGCAGTATTTT | CASRKLADRGADTQYF
TRBJ1-2 | TRBV7-2 | - | - | TGTGCACGACGGGGGAGGGGGTCAGGCTATGGCTACACCTTC | CARRGRGSGYGYTF
TRBJ2-1 | TRBV6-2/TRBV6-3 | TRBD1 | - | TGTGCCAGCAGGCCGACAGGGTTCGGCGAGCAGTTCTTC | CASRPTGFGEQFF
TRBJ2-1 | TRBV9 | - | many | TGTGCCAGCAGCCTGTATGGGAGTTCCTACAATGAGCAGTTCTTC | CASSLYGSSYNEQFF
TRBJ2-1 | TRBV20-1 | TRBD2 | - | TGCAGTGCTAGGAGGCTAGCGGGAGCGTCCTACAATGAGCAGTTCTTC | CSARRLAGASYNEQFF
TRBJ2-3 | TRBV3-1 | TRBD2 | many | TGTGCCAGCACTCCCGCCCGTCTAGCGGGGGGAGCTACGCAGTATTTT | CASTPARLAGGATQYF
TRBJ1-2 | TRBV7-2 | - | many | TGTGCCAGCAGCGTTGGGAGGGTGAACTATGGCTACACCTTC | CASSVGRVNYGYTF
TRBJ2-7 | TRBV29-1 | TRBD2 | many | TGCAGCGTTGAAGGGGGAGGGTCCTACGAGCAGTACTTC | CSVEGGGSYEQYF
TRBJ2-2 | TRBV9 | - | many | TGTGCCAGCAGTGAGTACACCGGGGAGCTGTTTTTT | CASSEYTGELFF
TRBJ1-1 | TRBV2 | - | many | TGTGCCAGCATCCCACGCAGGATGAACACTGAAGCTTTCTTT | CASIPRRMNTEAFF
TRBJ2-3 | TRBV20-1 | TRBD1 | many | TGCAGTGCTAGCCCATCCACAGGGGGCTTCGGGACAGATACGCAGTATTTT | CSASPSTGGFGTDTQYF
TRBJ1-1 | TRBV7-9 | - | - | TGTGCCAGCAGCTTAATAGGATCGGGCAGGGAGCTCGGGGCTGAAGCTTTCTTT | CASSLIGSGRELGAEAFF
TRBJ2-3 | TRBV3-1 | - | many | TGTGCCAGCACCTCCTCCTACACAGATACGCAGTATTTT | CASTSSYTDTQYF
TRBJ2-1 | TRBV11-2 | TRBD2 | - | TGTGCCAGTAGTGGAAGGACTAGCGGGAGAACCGGAGATGAGCAGTTCTTC | CASSGRTSGRTGDEQFF
TRBJ1-2 | TRBV7-2 | - | - | TGTGCCAGCAGCTTAGCAAGCCAGGGACACTATGGCTACACCTTC | CASSLASQGHYGYTF
TRBJ1-4 | TRBV20-1 | - | many | TGCAGTGCTAGTAAAGCGGGGATAGGTGAAAAACTGTTTTTT | CSASKAGIGEKLFF
TRBJ2-1 | TRBV6-1 | - | many | TGTGCCAGCAGAGGAACACTATACTCCTACAATGAGCAGTTCTTC | CASRGTLYSYNEQFF
TRBJ1-1 | TRBV6-6 | - | many | TGTGCCAGCAGTTACATGGACACTCTGGGCACTGAAGCTTTCTTT | CASSYMDTLGTEAFF
TRBJ2-7 | TRBV15 | - | many | TGTGCCACCAGCAGAGAGGGCCGCTACGAGCAGTACTTC | CATSREGRYEQYF
TRBJ2-3 | TRBV6-1 | - | - | TGTGCCAACTCAGAGAACACAGATACGCAGTATTTT | CANSENTDTQYF
TRBJ2-3 | TRBV14 | - | many | TGTGCCAGCAGCCAAGATTTTACCACAGGCACTAGCACAGATACGCAGTATTTT | CASSQDFTTGTSTDTQYF
TRBJ1-5 | TRBV7-9 | - | - | TGTGCCAGCAGCACATCCGGGGCCAATCAGCCCCAGCATTTT | CASSTSGANQPQHF
TRBJ2-2 | TRBV5-8 | TRBD2 | many | TGTGCCAGCAGCTTGTTTGCGGGAGGCTGGACCGGGGAGCTGTTTTTT | CASSLFAGGWTGELFF
TRBJ1-2 | TRBV19 | TRBD1 | many | TGTGCCAGTAGTAAAAGGACAGGCTATGGGATGGCCTATGGCTACACCTTC | CASSKRTGYGMAYGYTF
TRBJ2-3 | TRBV29-1 | - | few | TGCAGCGTTGAAGGGCCACAGGGTCAAGATACGCAGTATTTT | CSVEGPQGQDTQYF
TRBJ2-3 | TRBV5-1 | - | many | TGCGCCAGCAGCTGGGGAGGACGCACAGATACGCAGTATTTT | CASSWGGRTDTQYF
TRBJ1-2 | TRBV7-9 | - | - | TGTGCCAGCAGCTTGTTAAGCAGGGAGGTCGACTATGGCTACACCTTC | CASSLLSREVDYGYTF